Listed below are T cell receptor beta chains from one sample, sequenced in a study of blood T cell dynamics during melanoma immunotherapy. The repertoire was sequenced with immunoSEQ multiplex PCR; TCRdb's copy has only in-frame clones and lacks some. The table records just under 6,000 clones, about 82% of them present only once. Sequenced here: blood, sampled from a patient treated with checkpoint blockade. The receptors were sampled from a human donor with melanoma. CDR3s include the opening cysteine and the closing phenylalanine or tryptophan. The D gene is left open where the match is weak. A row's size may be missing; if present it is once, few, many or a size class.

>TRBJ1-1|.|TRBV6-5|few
TGTGCCGCGATGACCCAGCGGTATAGCACTGAAGCTTTCTTT
CAAMTQRYSTEAFF
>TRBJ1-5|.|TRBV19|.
TGTGCCAGTAGTATAGAGGGTAGCAATCAGCCCCAGCATTTT
CASSIEGSNQPQHF
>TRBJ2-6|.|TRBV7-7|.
TGTGCCAGCAGCCGGAATTTAGTGCCACAAAGTCGGGCCAACGTCCTGACTTTC
CASSRNLVPQSRANVLTF
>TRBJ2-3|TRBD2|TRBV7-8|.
TGTGCCAGCAGCCCTGGACTAGCGGGGGGTCGCGTCACAGATACGCAGTATTTT
CASSPGLAGGRVTDTQYF
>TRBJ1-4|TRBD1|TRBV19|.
TGTGCCAGTAGCTGGGGCGGACAGGGATATTGGGAAAAACTGTTTTTT
CASSWGGQGYWEKLFF
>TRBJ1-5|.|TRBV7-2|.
TGTGCCAGCAGGTTAGCGGGTAGTCAGCCCCAGCATTTT
CASRLAGSQPQHF
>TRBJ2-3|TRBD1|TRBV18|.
TGTGCCAGCTCGGGGGGACAGGGGCTCACAGATACGCAGTATTTT
CASSGGQGLTDTQYF
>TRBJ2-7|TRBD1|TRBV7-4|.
TGTGCCAGCAGCTCTCCCGGGACAGGGTGGTACGAGCAGTACTTC
CASSSPGTGWYEQYF
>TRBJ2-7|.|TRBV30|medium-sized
TGTGCCTGGAGTGTTGGGGATTTCTCCTACGAGCAGTACTTC
CAWSVGDFSYEQYF
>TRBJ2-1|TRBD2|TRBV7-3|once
TGTGCCAGCAGCTTAGTAGCGGGGAGGGGCAATGAGCAGTTCTTC
CASSLVAGRGNEQFF